Below are 9 T cell receptor beta chains sequenced from a single sample in a study of PD-1 blockade in classical Hodgkin lymphoma. Method: immunoSEQ multiplex PCR; TCRdb's copy keeps in-frame clones and lacks some. This table has around 28,000 clones, 85% to 90% appearing once. The sample's time point: cycle 4 day 1 (C4D1), after five to seven weeks of nivolumab. Every patient relapsed after autologous stem cell transplantation, and brentuximab vedotin exposure varied. Purified CD4+ T cells were obtained from thawed PBMCs through magnetic negative selection. Sequencing was performed on CD4+ T cells from blood, taken before the fourth cycle of nivolumab. The receptors stem from a human donor with classical Hodgkin lymphoma.

The J gene is TRBJ2-3, the V gene TRBV6-5, with D uncertain. Trimming cost V 5 bases and J 4 bases, with 10 bases left between them. The CDR3 loop spans 13 amino acids. Germline-derived CDR1 and CDR2 are MNHEY and SVGAGI. The CDR3 bases are TGTGCCAGCAGTGAAAACTTTGCAGATACGCAGTATTTT. Its translation is CASSENFADTQYF.

This rearrangement joins TRBV7-2 to TRBJ1-5; the match to TRBD1 covers 12 bases. The CDR3 is 15 amino acids. With V trimmed by 3 bases and J by 8 bases, 5 bases remained unmatched. The V gene's germline CDR1 is SGHTA and CDR2 FQGNSA. The CDR3 nucleotides read TGTGCCAGCAGCTTGGGACAGGGGGCCCAGAAGCCCCAGCATTTT. It is translated as CASSLGQGAQKPQHF.

The chain carries TRBV5-1 and TRBJ1-2; 7 bases fit TRBD1. Germline V gives CDR1 SGHRS, CDR2 YFSETQ. Losses at the gene ends were 3 bases for V and 4 bases for J; bases not matched to a gene: 3. The CDR3 consists of 13 residues. The CDR3 sequence is CASSSTGFYGYTF. CDR3 bases: TGCGCCAGCAGCTCGACAGGGTTCTATGGCTACACCTTC.

The chain employs TRBV18 and TRBJ2-6; D may be TRBD1 (6 bases). The germline CDR1 and CDR2 sequences are KGHSH and LQKENI. With 3 bases removed from V and 0 bases from J, the gap between germline ends came to 6 bases. This CDR3 region has 15 residues. The CDR3 loop is CASSPGASGANVLTF. In DNA, the CDR3 is TGTGCCAGCTCACCGGGGGCCTCTGGGGCCAACGTCCTGACTTTC.

The chain employs TRBV9 and TRBJ2-7; TRBD2 agrees at 9 bases. Germline CDR1 and CDR2: SGDLS and YYNGEE. Trimming at V came to 0 bases and at J to 2 bases, leaving 6 bases not matched to a gene. This CDR3 is built from 16 residues. CDR3 region: CASSVEGGRAPYEQYF. The CDR3 DNA reads TGTGCCAGCAGCGTAGAGGGCGGGAGGGCCCCCTACGAGCAGTACTTC.

CDR3 amino acids: CAIRNRDRLNTEAFF. DNA of the CDR3: TGTGCCATCAGGAACCGGGACAGGTTGAACACTGAAGCTTTCTTT. The chain uses TRBV10-3 and TRBJ1-1; TRBD1 aligns across 8 bases. The CDR3 is made up of 15 amino acids. V shed 6 bases and J 0 bases; nucleotides not matched to a gene: 6. The germline V gene encodes CDR1 ENHRY and CDR2 SYGVKD.

Of note for this clone: Mismatch with germline at one junction end may stem from a read error. This chain links TRBV6-1 with TRBJ1-5; unclear D gene. CDR1 MNHNS and CDR2 SASEGT come from the germline V gene. This CDR3 is 12 amino acids long. Here the CDR3 reads CASTRGNQPRHF. As DNA, the CDR3 is TGTGCCAGCACTCGCGGGAATCAGCCCCGGCATTTT.

V is TRBV7-2 and J is TRBJ2-3, with D perhaps TRBD1 (5 bases). Per germline, CDR1 SGHTA and CDR2 FQGNSA. Trimming took 1 base from V and 6 from J, leaving 8 bases between them. The CDR3 extends over 13 amino acids. CDR3 amino acids: CASSLGYRDTQYF. DNA of the CDR3: TGTGCCAGCAGCTTAGGGTACAGGGATACGCAGTATTTT.

The table lists this clone with a count of one. This sequence joins TRBV12-5 and TRBJ2-3; TRBD1 matches 7 bases. From germline, CDR1 is LGHNT and CDR2 FRNRAP. The CDR3 is 14 residues long. Trimming cost V 6 bases and J 0 bases; bases outside gene matches: 3. CDR3 DNA sequence: TGTGCTAGTGGCCCGGGACAGAGCACAGATACGCAGTATTTT. The encoded protein is CASGPGQSTDTQYF.